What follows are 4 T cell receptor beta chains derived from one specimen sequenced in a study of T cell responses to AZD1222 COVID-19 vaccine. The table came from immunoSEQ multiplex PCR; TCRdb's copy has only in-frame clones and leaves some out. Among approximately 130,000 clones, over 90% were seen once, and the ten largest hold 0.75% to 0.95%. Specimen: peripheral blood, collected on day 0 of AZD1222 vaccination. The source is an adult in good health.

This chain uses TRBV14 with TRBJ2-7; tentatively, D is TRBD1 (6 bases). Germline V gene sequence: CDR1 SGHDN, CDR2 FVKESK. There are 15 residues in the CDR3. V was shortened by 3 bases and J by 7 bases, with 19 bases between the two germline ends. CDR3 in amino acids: CASSHLQGLVGEQYF. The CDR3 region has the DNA TGTGCCAGCAGCCATTTGCAGGGGTTGGTGGGTGAGCAGTACTTC.

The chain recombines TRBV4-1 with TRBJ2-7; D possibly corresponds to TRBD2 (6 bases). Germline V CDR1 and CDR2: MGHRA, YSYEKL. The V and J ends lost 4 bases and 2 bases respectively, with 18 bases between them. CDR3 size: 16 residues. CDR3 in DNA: TGCGCCAGCAGCCCCCCCCTTAACGGGGGACCCTACGAGCAGTACTTC. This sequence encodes CASSPPLNGGPYEQYF.

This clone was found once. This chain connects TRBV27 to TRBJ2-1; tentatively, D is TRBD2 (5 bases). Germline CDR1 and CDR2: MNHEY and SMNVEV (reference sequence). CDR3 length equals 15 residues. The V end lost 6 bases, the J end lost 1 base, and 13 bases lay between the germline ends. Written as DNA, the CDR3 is TGTGCCAGCAGGAGGGAGCAAAGTTCCTACAATGAGCAGTTCTTC. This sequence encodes CASRREQSSYNEQFF.

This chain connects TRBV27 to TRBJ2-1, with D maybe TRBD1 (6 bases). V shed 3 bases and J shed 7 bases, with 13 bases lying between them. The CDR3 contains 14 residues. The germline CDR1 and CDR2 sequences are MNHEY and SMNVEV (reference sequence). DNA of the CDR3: TGTGCCAGCAGTTTGAGGGACACCAGGAATGAGCAGTTCTTC. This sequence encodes CASSLRDTRNEQFF.